This TCR beta chain was captured by sequencing in a study of spatial heterogeneity in lung cancer. Points from the study as a whole: Tumors with more nonsynonymous mutations had more expanded intratumoral alpha and beta TCRs.

As for time point: sample taken at primary tumor resection. The donors comprised around 72 untreated early-stage non-small cell lung cancer patients. The sequenced material consisted of unsorted whole RNA from tumor, nontumor lung or frozen PBMC. TCRdb fed the 5' RACE reads into MiXCR, producing one record per CDR3 protein. The data contain about 3,000 distinct CDR3 sequences, more than 6.5% of them singletons. This clonotype appeared many times. Its target is unknown. The CDR3 has 16 residues. With 5 bases removed from V and 4 bases from J, the gap between germline ends came to 19 bases. The germline gives CDR1 MNHEY, CDR2 SMNVEV (reference sequence).

The chain carries TRBV27 and TRBJ2-3, with D tentatively TRBD2 (6 bases). Specimen: lung tumor tissue, collected at surgery. This clonotype was sampled from a male donor with early-stage non-small cell lung cancer. DNA of the CDR3: TGTGCCAGCAGTCCCCTTGGCGGGGAAAGAGCAGATACGCAGTATTTT. Protein product: CASSPLGGERADTQYF.